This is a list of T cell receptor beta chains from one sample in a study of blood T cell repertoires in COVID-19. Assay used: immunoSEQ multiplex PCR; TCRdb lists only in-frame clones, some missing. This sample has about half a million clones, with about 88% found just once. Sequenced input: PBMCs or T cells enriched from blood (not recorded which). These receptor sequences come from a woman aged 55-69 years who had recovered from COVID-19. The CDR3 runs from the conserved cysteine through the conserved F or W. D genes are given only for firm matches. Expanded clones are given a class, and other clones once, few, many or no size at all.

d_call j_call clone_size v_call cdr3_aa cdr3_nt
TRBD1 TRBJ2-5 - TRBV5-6 CASSFGTGLETQYF TGTGCCAGCAGCTTCGGGACAGGGTTAGAGACCCAGTACTTC
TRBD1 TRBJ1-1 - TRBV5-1 CASREPGTGGTEAFF TGCGCCAGCAGAGAACCCGGGACAGGGGGCACTGAAGCTTTCTTT
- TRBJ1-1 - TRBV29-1 CSVEAGTTTEAFF TGCAGCGTTGAAGCAGGGACAACGACTGAAGCTTTCTTT
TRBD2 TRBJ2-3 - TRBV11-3 CASSSSGVTDTQYF TGTGCCAGCAGCTCTAGCGGGGTAACAGATACGCAGTATTTT
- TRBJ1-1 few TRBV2 CASSDPQGMNTEAFF TGTGCCAGCAGTGACCCACAGGGAATGAACACTGAAGCTTTCTTT
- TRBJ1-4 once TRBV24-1 CATSDTGANEKLFF TGTGCCACCAGTGACACAGGCGCTAATGAAAAACTGTTTTTT
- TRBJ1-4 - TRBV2 CASSAEAGKLFF TGTGCCAGCAGCGCCGAGGCGGGAAAACTGTTTTTT
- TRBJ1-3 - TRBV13 CASSLEVAGNTIYF TGTGCCAGCAGCTTGGAGGTCGCTGGAAACACCATATATTTT
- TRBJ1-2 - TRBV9 CASSVGGRGNYGYTF TGTGCCAGCAGCGTAGGAGGGAGAGGGAACTATGGCTACACCTTC
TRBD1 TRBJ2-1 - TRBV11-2 CASSPRDSYNEQFF TGTGCCAGCAGCCCCCGGGACAGCTACAATGAGCAGTTCTTC
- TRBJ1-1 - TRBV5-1 CASSPQGRDTEAFF TGCGCCAGCAGTCCCCAGGGGCGGGACACTGAAGCTTTCTTT
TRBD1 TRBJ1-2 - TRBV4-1 CASSQPDRGVDGYTF TGCGCCAGCAGCCAACCAGACAGGGGAGTGGATGGCTACACCTTC
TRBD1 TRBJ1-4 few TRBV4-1 CASSPQTGNNEKLFF TGCGCCAGCAGCCCCCAGACAGGGAATAATGAAAAACTGTTTTTT
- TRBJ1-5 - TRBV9 CASSVGPVGNQPQHF TGTGCCAGCAGCGTAGGCCCAGTGGGCAATCAGCCCCAGCATTTT
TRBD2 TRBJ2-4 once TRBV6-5 CASSREAGDIQYF TGTGCCAGCAGTCGGGAGGCGGGGGACATTCAGTACTTC
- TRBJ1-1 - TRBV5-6 CASSFISVETEAFF TGTGCCAGCAGCTTCATCTCTGTGGAGACTGAAGCTTTCTTT
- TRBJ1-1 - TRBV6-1 CASSAKTGKGNTEAFF TGTGCCAGCAGTGCGAAAACGGGGAAAGGGAACACTGAAGCTTTCTTT
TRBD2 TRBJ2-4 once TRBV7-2 CASSFVTSGANIQYF TGTGCCAGCAGCTTTGTGACTAGCGGGGCAAACATTCAGTACTTC
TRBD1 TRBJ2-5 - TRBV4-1 CASSQGPGQGETQYF TGCGCCAGCAGCCAAGGGCCGGGACAGGGAGAGACCCAGTACTTC
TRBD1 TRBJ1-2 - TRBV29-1 CSVQTGSNSYTF TGCAGCGTCCAGACAGGGAGCAATAGCTACACCTTC
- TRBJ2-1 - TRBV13 CASSLGRHEQFF TGTGCCAGCAGCTTAGGTCGTCATGAGCAGTTCTTC
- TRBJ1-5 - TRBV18 CASSPRQTQSDQPQHF TGTGCCAGCTCACCCAGACAGACTCAGTCGGATCAGCCCCAGCATTTT
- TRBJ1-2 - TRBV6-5 CASSSSGRARGYGYTF TGTGCCAGCAGTTCTTCTGGGAGGGCCAGGGGATATGGCTACACCTTC
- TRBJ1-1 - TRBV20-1 CSADMDTEAFF TGCAGTGCTGACATGGACACTGAAGCTTTCTTT
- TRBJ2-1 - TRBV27 CASSLSQVGNEQFF TGTGCCAGCAGTTTATCCCAGGTCGGCAATGAGCAGTTCTTC
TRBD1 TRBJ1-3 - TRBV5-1 CASSYGDSVNTIYF TGCGCCAGCAGCTACGGGGACAGCGTAAACACCATATATTTT
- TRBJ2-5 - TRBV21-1 CASSKEGLFSTQETQYF TGTGCCAGCAGCAAAGAGGGACTATTCTCAACCCAAGAGACCCAGTACTTC
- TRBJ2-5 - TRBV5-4 CASSPPWGDGETQYF TGTGCCAGCAGCCCCCCCTGGGGGGACGGGGAGACCCAGTACTTC
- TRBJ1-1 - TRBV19 CASTRGQGVNTEAFF TGTGCCAGTACCCGCGGTCAGGGTGTGAACACTGAAGCTTTCTTT
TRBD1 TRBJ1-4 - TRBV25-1 CASSATTGGSEKLFF TGTGCCAGCAGTGCCACGACAGGGGGCTCTGAAAAACTGTTTTTT
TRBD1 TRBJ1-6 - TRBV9 CASSVTGGGNSPLHF TGTGCCAGCAGCGTCACAGGGGGAGGTAATTCACCCCTCCACTTT
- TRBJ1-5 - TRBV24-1 CAVQGSNQPQHF TGTGCCGTACAGGGAAGCAATCAGCCCCAGCATTTT
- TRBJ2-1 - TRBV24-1 CATSGSSSSSPTPSIDNEQFF TGTGCCACCAGTGGATCTTCAAGTTCTTCCCCGACTCCTTCAATAGACAATGAGCAGTTCTTC
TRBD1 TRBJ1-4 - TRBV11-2 CASSSGTENEKLFF TGTGCCAGCAGTTCCGGGACAGAGAATGAAAAACTGTTTTTT
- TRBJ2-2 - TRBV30 CAWSLSRTGELFF TGTGCCTGGAGTTTGTCCCGCACCGGGGAGCTGTTTTTT
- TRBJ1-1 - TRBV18 CASATGNTEAFF TGTGCCAGCGCGACAGGGAACACTGAAGCTTTCTTT
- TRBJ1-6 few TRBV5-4 CASSLNGGNSPLHF TGTGCCAGCAGCTTAAACGGCGGTAATTCACCCCTCCACTTT
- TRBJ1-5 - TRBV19 CASSIMPARGNQPQHF TGTGCCAGTAGTATAATGCCTGCCAGGGGCAATCAGCCCCAGCATTTT
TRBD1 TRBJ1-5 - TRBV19 CASSMIRGQSNQPQHF TGTGCCAGTAGTATGATACGGGGACAGAGCAATCAGCCCCAGCATTTT
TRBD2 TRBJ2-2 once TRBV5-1 CASSLVGTSPGELFF TGCGCCAGCAGCTTGGTTGGGACTAGCCCCGGGGAGCTGTTTTTT
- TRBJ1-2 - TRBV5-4 CASSFRANPYGYTF TGTGCCAGCAGCTTTCGCGCCAATCCATATGGCTACACCTTC
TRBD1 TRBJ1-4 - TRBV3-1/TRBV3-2 CASSNPGTGYEKLFF TGTGCCAGCAGCAATCCCGGGACAGGCTATGAAAAACTGTTTTTT
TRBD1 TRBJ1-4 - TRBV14 CASSTRQGVEKLFF TGTGCCAGCAGCACCCGACAGGGGGTTGAAAAACTGTTTTTT
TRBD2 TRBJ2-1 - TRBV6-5 CASSYGGGAHNEQFF TGTGCCAGCAGTTACGGCGGGGGGGCCCACAATGAGCAGTTCTTC
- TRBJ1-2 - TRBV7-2 CASSLGRQANYGYTF TGTGCCAGCAGCCTGGGGCGGCAGGCTAACTATGGCTACACCTTC
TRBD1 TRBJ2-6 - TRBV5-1 CASSPGGTGGSGANVLTF TGCGCCAGCAGCCCCGGCGGGACAGGGGGCTCTGGGGCCAACGTCCTGACTTTC
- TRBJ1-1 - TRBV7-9 CASSRGVNTEAFF TGTGCCAGCAGCCGCGGGGTTAACACTGAAGCTTTCTTT
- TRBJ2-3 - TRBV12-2 CASRPRSSGPATDTQYF TGTGCAAGTCGCCCCCGATCTAGCGGGCCTGCGACAGATACGCAGTATTTT
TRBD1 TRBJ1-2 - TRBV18 CASSLSLGQVYGYTF TGTGCCAGCTCACTGAGCCTGGGACAGGTCTATGGCTACACCTTC
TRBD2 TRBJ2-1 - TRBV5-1 CASSLSGGLGEQFF TGCGCCAGCAGCTTGAGCGGGGGGTTGGGTGAGCAGTTCTTC
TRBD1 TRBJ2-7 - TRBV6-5 CASSYSTGGGNEQYF TGTGCCAGCAGTTACTCGACAGGGGGAGGGAACGAGCAGTACTTC
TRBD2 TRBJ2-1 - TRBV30 CAWGTSVYNEQFF TGTGCCTGGGGGACTAGCGTATACAATGAGCAGTTCTTC
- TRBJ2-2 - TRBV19 CASSPGTGELFF TGTGCCAGTAGTCCGGGAACCGGGGAGCTGTTTTTT
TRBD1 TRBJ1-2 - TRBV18 CASSGDRAGNYGYTF TGTGCCAGCTCAGGCGACAGGGCTGGGAACTATGGCTACACCTTC
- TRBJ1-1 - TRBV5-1 CASSLQGGGTEAFF TGCGCCAGCAGCTTGCAAGGAGGAGGCACTGAAGCTTTCTTT
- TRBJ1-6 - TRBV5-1 CASSLEAGDSPLHF TGCGCCAGCAGCTTGGAGGCAGGGGATTCACCCCTCCACTTT
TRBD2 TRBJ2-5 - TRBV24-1 CATSDPSGAALIQYF TGTGCCACCAGTGACCCGAGCGGGGCAGCCTTGATCCAGTACTTC